This T cell receptor (beta chain) appears in the sequencing data of a study of blood T cell repertoires in COVID-19. Turning to the study itself: COVID-19 samples collected from the United States, Italy and Spain covered acute and convalescent phases. In each case, the material was cDNA or gDNA derived from T cells, B-cell-depleted T cells, or PBMCs.

In the original analysis: Estimation of nucleated cell counts was performed using reference gene primer amplification. This table comes from immunoSEQ multiplex PCR, and its TCRdb copy is limited to in-frame clones, with some not included. Clone size and V and J calls were adopted from that table, with D and trimming inferred from the DNA. Among around 150,000 clones listed, 78% were seen once. Sequenced: peripheral blood. The sequence was obtained from a man aged 55 to 70 who had recovered from COVID-19.

The chain's CDR3 is CASSLRGRAKNEQFF. The DNA of the CDR3 is TGTGCCAGCAGTTTGAGGGGGAGGGCCAAGAATGAGCAGTTCTTC. This chain joins TRBV28 and TRBJ2-1, with D possibly being TRBD2 (7 bases). This CDR3 has 15 residues. V lost 3 bases to trimming and J lost 7 bases, with 16 bases between them. Looked up from germline, CDR1 is MDHEN and CDR2 is SYDVKM.